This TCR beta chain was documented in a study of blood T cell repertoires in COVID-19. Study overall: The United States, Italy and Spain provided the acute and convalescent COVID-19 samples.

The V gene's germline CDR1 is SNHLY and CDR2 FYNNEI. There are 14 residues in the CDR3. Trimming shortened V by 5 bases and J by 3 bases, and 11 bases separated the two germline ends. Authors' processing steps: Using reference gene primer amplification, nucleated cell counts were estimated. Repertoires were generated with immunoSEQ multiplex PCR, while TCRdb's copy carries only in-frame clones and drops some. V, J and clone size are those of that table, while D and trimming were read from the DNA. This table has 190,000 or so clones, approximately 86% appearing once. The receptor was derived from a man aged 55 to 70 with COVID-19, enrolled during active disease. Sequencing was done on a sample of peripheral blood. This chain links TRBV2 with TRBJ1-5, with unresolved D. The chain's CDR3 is CASSLDGYNQPQHF. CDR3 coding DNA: TGTGCCAGCAGTCTAGACGGTTACAATCAGCCCCAGCATTTT.